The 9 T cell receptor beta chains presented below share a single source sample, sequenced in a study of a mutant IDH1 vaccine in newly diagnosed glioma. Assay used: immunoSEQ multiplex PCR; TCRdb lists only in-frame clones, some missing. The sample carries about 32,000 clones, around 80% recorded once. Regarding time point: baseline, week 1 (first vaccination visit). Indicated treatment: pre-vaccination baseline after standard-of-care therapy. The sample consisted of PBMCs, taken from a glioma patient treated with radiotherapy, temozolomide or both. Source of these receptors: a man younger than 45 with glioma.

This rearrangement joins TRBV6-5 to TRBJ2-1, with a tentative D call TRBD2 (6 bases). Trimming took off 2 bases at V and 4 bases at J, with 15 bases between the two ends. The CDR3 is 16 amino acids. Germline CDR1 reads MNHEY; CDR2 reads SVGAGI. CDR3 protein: CASSYDLSGIYNEQFF. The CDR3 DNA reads TGTGCCAGCAGTTACGACCTTAGCGGCATATACAATGAGCAGTTCTTC.

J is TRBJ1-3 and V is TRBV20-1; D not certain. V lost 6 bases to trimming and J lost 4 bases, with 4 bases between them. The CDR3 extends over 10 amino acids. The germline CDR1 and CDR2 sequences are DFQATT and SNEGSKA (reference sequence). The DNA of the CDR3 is TGCAGTGCACGAGGAAACACCATATATTTT. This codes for CSARGNTIYF.

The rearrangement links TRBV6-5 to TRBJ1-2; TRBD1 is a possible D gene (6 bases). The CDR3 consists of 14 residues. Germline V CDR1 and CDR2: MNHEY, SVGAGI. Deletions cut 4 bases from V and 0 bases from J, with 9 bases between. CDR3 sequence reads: CASSLGASNYGYTF. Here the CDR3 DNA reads TGTGCCAGCAGTTTGGGGGCTTCTAACTATGGCTACACCTTC.

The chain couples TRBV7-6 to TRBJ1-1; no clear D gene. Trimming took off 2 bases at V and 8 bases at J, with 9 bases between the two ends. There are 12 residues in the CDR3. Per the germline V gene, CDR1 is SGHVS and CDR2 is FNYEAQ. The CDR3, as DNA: TGTGCCAGCAGCTTACCCGGAGGGGAAGCTTTCTTT. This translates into CASSLPGGEAFF.

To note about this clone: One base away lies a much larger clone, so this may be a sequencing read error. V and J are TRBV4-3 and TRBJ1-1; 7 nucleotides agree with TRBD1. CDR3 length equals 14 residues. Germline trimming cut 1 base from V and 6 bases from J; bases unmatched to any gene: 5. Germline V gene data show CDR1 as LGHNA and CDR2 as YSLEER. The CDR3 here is CASSQGGRGSEAFF. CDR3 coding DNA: TGCGCCAGCAGCCAAGGAGGCAGGGGGTCTGAAGCTTTCTTT.

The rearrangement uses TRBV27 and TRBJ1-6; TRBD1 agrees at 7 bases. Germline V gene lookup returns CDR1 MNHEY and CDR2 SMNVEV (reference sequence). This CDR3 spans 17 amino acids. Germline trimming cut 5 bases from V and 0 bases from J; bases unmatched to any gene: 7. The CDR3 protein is CASSQGTERSYNSPLHF. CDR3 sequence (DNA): TGTGCCAGCAGTCAGGGGACAGAGCGCTCCTATAATTCACCCCTCCACTTT.

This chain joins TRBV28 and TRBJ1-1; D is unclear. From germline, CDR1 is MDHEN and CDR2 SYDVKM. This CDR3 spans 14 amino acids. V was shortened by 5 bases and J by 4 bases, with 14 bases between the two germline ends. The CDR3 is CASSIQDRATEAFF. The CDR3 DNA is TGTGCCAGCAGTATTCAGGACCGGGCCACTGAAGCTTTCTTT.

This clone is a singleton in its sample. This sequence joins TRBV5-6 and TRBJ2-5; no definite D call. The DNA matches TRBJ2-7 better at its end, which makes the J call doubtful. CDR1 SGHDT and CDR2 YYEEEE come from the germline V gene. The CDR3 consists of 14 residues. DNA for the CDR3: TGTGCCAGCAGTATGGACCCCGGAGTCTACGAGCAGTACTTC. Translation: CASSMDPGVYEQYF.

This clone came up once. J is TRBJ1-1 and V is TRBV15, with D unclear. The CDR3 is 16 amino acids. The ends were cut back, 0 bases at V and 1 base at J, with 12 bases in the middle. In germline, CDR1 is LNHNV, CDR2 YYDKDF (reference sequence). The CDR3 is CATSRDPGGSNTEAFF. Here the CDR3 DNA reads TGTGCCACCAGCAGAGATCCCGGCGGATCGAACACTGAAGCTTTCTTT.